These 8 T cell receptor beta chains originate from one sample sequenced in a study of long-term antiretroviral therapy in people with HIV. Runs used v3.0 of the immunoSEQ assay and were done at survey level. Using immunoSEQ multiplex PCR, the repertoire was profiled, and TCRdb retains in-frame clones only, with some absent. Among under 50,000 clones listed, about 95% were seen once. The source material was unsorted PBMCs, sampled just over 9 years after starting antiretroviral therapy. These receptors all stem from a man aged 25 to 40 with HIV.

V and J are TRBV6-1 and TRBJ2-3; 7 bases align to TRBD2. The ends lost 6 bases at V and 5 bases at J; junction bases unmatched: 8. The germline V gene encodes CDR1 MNHNS and CDR2 SASEGT. The CDR3 has 14 amino acids. The CDR3 loop reads CASRDGLGVDTQYF. DNA of the CDR3: TGTGCCAGCAGGGATGGACTAGGGGTAGATACGCAGTATTTT.

The J gene is TRBJ2-4, the V gene TRBV9, with 12 bases that match TRBD2. The CDR3 runs to 17 residues. Per the germline V gene, CDR1 is SGDLS and CDR2 is YYNGEE. Unmatched junction bases numbered 9, after V lost 0 bases and J lost 8 bases. In DNA, the CDR3 is TGTGCCAGCAGCGTAGAGTCTAGCGGGGGGGTTGTGGACATTCAGTACTTC. Its translation: CASSVESSGGVVDIQYF.

The rearrangement links TRBV6-5 to TRBJ1-2; 7 bases are a match to TRBD1. The V gene's germline CDR1 is MNHEY and CDR2 SVGAGI. CDR3 length equals 13 residues. The J segment lost 2 bases and the V segment lost 5 bases, leaving 2 bases of the junction unmatched. The DNA of the CDR3 is TGTGCCAGCAGTCCGGACAGGAACTATGGCTACACCTTC. Amino acids: CASSPDRNYGYTF.

The CDR3 nucleotides are TGTGCCAGCACCCTATGGGCAGGGACATACGTGCCTGAAGCTTTCTTT. Translation: CASTLWAGTYVPEAFF. The rearrangement links TRBV11-2 to TRBJ1-1; maybe TRBD1 (6 bases). The V and J ends lost 7 bases and 6 bases respectively, with 24 bases between them. The length of the CDR3 is 16 residues. The V gene's germline CDR1 is SGHAT and CDR2 FQNNGV.

This chain joins TRBV25-1 and TRBJ1-6; 8 positions agree with TRBD1. CDR1 is MGHDK, CDR2 SYGVNS, per germline. V shed 1 base, J shed 6 bases, and the junction held 5 bases outside the gene matches. The CDR3 totals 16 residues. CDR3 protein: CASSEWTGNINSPLHF. The CDR3 bases are TGTGCCAGCAGTGAATGGACAGGGAATATTAATTCACCCCTCCACTTT.

The rearrangement joins TRBV15 to TRBJ2-2; D is ambiguous. V was trimmed by 3 bases and J by 4 bases, leaving 9 bases between them. CDR1 is LNHNV, CDR2 YYDKDF, per germline (reference sequence). This CDR3 spans 14 amino acids. The CDR3 is CATSSIVITGELFF. The CDR3 DNA sequence: TGTGCCACCAGCAGTATCGTAATCACCGGGGAGCTGTTTTTT.

V is TRBV6-5 and J is TRBJ1-4, with D possibly being TRBD1 (5 bases). The CDR3 runs to 15 residues. Trimming left V 7 bases short and J 8 bases short, with 20 bases between. CDR1 MNHEY and CDR2 SVGAGI come from the germline V gene. This chain's CDR3 is CASKSMTVWGEKLFF. For the CDR3, the DNA is TGTGCCAGCAAATCTATGACAGTGTGGGGCGAAAAACTGTTTTTT.

This chain connects TRBV29-1 to TRBJ2-5; TRBD1 might be the D (5 bases). Trimming shortened V by 6 bases and J by 1 base, and 9 bases separated the two germline ends. The germline V gene has CDR1 SQVTM and CDR2 ANQGSEA. This CDR3 has 12 residues. The chain's CDR3 is CSVSDSQETQYF. The CDR3 region has the DNA TGCAGCGTCTCAGACAGCCAAGAGACCCAGTACTTC.